Here is one T cell receptor (beta chain) with its context. Its antigen specificity is not known. No much larger clonotype is one base removed from it; base qualities were not supplied. TCRbeta CDR3 regions were amplified from genomic DNA by means of the immunoSEQ Assay, a bias-controlled multiplex PCR. In the paper's pipeline: Nucleated cell counts per sample were estimated from amplification of reference gene primers within the assay. Sequence reads were collapsed and filtered to measure the absolute abundance of every unique TCRbeta CDR3 rearrangement. For each sample, productive Simpson clonality was calculated as the square root of Simpson's diversity index over productive rearrangements. TCRdb obtained this table from immuneACCESS and retained in-frame rearrangements with V and J assigned. These tables miss some clones; where compared with another copy, unresolved V genes account for less than half of the shortfall, and the remainder is unexplained. The V and J calls and the clone size are those of that table, but D and trimming were determined from the DNA. The sample table holds 65,000 to 85,000 clones, of which 86% were seen once. The leading ten clones occupy just under 4.5% of the sample.

Each collaborating institution followed its own protocols to collect whole blood in K2EDTA tubes. For TCRbeta analysis, collaborator samples were shipped as frozen whole blood, as isolated PBMCs, or as DNA extracted from either sample type. The record originates from a study of blood T cell repertoires in COVID-19 (dated by TCRdb to the early 2020s). Study-level background: Collaborator samples came from the United States, Italy and Spain and covered acute and convalescent phases of COVID-19. The sample metadata nearly always contained a de-identified subject ID, COVID-19 status, age in years and sex. The material from the prospective study consisted of cDNA or gDNA derived from T cells, B-cell-depleted T cells, or PBMCs. The repertoires were released in a freely available public database meant as a resource for research on the immune response to SARS-CoV-2. Subjects who had been exposed to COVID-19, were actively infected with it, or had recovered from it provided the deeply sampled blood TCRbeta repertoires that made up the dataset. Where HLA class I and class II types were available, the types were taken from metadata supplied by the sample provider, not from assay-based typing. The samples were drawn from the first 160 participants of the ongoing ImmuneRACE study and from over 950 subjects provided by 6 global collaborators. Broad study findings and their caveats: How much clinical and demographic metadata was included differed by source and by participant, and the metadata was provided uncurated.

The CDR3 contains 14 residues, cysteine and phenylalanine counted. Left in the record is the CDR3 DNA by itself, 42 bases read in frame from the first base. The germline V and J ends show losses of 3 bases and 3 bases respectively, and no gene match explains 5 bases of the junction. For CDR1 and CDR2, the germline V gene lists MDHEN and SYDVKM. This clonotype was sampled from a man in his fifties or sixties with active COVID-19. Sequencing used peripheral blood. The rearranged segments are TRBV28 and TRBJ2-7, and 7 bases in between align with TRBD1. The CDR3 has the sequence CASSLTGSRYEQYF. The DNA is TGTGCCAGCAGTTTGACAGGGAGTCGCTACGAGCAGTACTTC.